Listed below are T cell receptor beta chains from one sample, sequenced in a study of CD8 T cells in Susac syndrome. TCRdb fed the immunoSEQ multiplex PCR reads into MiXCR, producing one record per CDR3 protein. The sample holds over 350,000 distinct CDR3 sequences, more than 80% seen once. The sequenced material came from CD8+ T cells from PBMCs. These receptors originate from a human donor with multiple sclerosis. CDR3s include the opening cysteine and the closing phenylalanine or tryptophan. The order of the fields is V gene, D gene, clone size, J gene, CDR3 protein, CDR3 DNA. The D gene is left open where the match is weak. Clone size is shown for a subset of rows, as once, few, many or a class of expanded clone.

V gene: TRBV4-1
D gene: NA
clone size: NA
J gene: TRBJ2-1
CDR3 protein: CASSQTHNEQFF
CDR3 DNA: TGCGCCAGCAGCCAAACCCATAATGAGCAGTTCTTC

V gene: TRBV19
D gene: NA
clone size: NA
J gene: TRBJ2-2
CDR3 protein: CASFPGDTGELFF
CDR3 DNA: TGTGCCAGCTTCCCGGGGGACACCGGGGAGCTGTTTTTT

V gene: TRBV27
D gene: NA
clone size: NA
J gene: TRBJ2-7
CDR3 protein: CASSHWREGLDEQYF
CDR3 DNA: TGTGCCAGCAGCCACTGGCGAGAGGGACTGGACGAGCAGTACTTC

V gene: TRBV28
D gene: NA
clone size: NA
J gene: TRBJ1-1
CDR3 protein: CASSLSGAVTEAFF
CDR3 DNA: TGTGCCAGCAGTTTATCTGGGGCGGTCACTGAAGCTTTCTTT

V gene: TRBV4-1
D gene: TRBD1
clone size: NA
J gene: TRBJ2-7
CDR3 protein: CASSQDRTGETREQYF
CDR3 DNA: TGCGCCAGCAGCCAAGATAGGACAGGGGAGACGCGGGAGCAGTACTTC

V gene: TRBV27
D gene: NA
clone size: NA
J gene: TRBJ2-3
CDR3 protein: CASSHGPADTQYF
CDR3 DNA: TGTGCCAGCAGCCACGGGCCTGCGGATACGCAGTATTTT

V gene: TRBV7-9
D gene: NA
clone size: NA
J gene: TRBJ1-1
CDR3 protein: CASSSVGIEAFF
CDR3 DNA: TGTGCCAGCAGCTCAGTGGGGATTGAAGCTTTCTTT

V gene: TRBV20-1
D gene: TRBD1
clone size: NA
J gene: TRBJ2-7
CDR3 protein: CSAGTGVSYEQYF
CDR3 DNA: TGCAGTGCCGGGACAGGTGTCTCCTACGAGCAGTACTTC

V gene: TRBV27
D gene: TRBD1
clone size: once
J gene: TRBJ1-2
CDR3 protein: CASSFGQGGFFGYTF
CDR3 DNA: TGTGCCAGCAGTTTCGGACAGGGGGGTTTCTTTGGCTACACCTTC

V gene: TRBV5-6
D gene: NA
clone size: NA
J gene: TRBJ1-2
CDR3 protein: CASSLGQLLYGYTF
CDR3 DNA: TGTGCCAGCAGCTTGGGACAGTTATTGTATGGCTACACCTTC

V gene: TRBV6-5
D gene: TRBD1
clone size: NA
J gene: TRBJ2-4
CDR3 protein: CASSSPGQGVWSGTKNIQYF
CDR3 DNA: TGTGCCAGCAGTTCGCCGGGACAGGGGGTTTGGTCTGGTACCAAAAACATTCAGTACTTC

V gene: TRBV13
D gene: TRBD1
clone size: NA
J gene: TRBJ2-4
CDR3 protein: CASSAGTGVAKNIQYF
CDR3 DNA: TGTGCCAGCAGCGCGGGGACAGGGGTGGCCAAAAACATTCAGTACTTC

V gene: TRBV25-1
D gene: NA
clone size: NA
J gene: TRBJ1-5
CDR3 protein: CASSEFQYGQPQHF
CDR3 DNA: TGTGCCAGCAGTGAATTCCAGTACGGTCAGCCCCAGCATTTT

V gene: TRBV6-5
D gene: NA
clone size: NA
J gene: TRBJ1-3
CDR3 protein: CASSPYSRNTIYF
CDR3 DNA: TGTGCCAGCAGCCCTTACTCTAGAAACACCATATATTTT

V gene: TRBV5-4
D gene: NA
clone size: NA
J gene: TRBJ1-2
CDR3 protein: CASSLTGSVYGYTF
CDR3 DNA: TGTGCCAGCAGCTTGACAGGGAGTGTCTATGGCTACACCTTC

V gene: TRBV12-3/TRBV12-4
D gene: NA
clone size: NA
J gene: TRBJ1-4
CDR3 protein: CASSSGGPGLFF
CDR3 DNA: TGTGCCAGCAGCTCGGGAGGCCCAGGGCTGTTTTTT

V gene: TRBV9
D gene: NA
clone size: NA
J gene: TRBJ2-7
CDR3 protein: CASSPSRNRFEQYF
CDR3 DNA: TGTGCCAGCAGCCCAAGCCGAAACAGGTTCGAGCAGTACTTC

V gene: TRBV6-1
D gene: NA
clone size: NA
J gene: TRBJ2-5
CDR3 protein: CASSEFWRGETQYF
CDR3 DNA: TGTGCCAGCAGTGAATTTTGGAGGGGAGAGACCCAGTACTTC

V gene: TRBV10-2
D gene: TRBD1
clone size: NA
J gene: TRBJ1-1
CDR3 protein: CASSEYGTGIFMNTEAFF
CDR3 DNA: TGCGCCAGCAGTGAGTACGGGACAGGGATCTTCATGAACACTGAAGCTTTCTTT

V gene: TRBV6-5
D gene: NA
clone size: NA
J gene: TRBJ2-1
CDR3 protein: CASSYSEGLYEQFF
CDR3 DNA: TGTGCCAGCAGTTACTCGGAGGGTTTGTATGAGCAGTTCTTC

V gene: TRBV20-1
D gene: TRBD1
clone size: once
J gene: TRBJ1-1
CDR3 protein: CSARVFTGGGGWTEAFF
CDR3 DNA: TGCAGTGCTAGAGTCTTTACAGGGGGTGGAGGGTGGACTGAAGCTTTCTTT

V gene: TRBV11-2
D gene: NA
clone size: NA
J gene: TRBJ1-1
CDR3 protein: CASSLDQGLSPNTEAFF
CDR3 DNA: TGTGCCAGCAGCTTAGATCAGGGGTTATCACCGAACACTGAAGCTTTCTTT

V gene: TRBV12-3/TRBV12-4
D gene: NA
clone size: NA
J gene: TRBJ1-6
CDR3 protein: CASSPDTPSSYNSPLHF
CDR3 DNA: TGTGCCAGCAGTCCGGACACGCCGAGCTCCTATAATTCACCCCTCCACTTT

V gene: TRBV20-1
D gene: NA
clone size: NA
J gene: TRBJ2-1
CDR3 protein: CSASGFYNEQFF
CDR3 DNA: TGCAGTGCTAGTGGGTTTTACAATGAGCAGTTCTTC

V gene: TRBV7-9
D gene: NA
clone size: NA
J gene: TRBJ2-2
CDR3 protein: CASSLDKAGELFF
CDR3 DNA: TGTGCCAGCAGCTTAGATAAGGCCGGGGAGCTGTTTTTT